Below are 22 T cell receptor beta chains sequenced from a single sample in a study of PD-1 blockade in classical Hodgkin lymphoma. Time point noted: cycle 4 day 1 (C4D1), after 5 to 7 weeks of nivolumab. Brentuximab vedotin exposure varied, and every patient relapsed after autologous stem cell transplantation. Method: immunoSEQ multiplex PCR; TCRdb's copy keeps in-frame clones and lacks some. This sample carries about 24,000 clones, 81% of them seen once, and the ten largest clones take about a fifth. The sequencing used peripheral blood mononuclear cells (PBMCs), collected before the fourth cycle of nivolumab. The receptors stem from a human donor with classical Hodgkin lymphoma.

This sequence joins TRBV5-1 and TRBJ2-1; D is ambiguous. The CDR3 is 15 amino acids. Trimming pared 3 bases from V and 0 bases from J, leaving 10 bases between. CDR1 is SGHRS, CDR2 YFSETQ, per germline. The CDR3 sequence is CASSYGTPSYNEQFF. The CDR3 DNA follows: TGCGCCAGCAGCTACGGAACTCCCTCCTACAATGAGCAGTTCTTC.

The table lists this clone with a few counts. CDR3 amino acids: CASSSRDRERYGYTF. The DNA for the CDR3 is TGTGCCAGCAGTTCAAGGGACAGGGAAAGGTATGGCTACACCTTC. The chain combines TRBV28 with TRBJ1-2; 9 bases line up with TRBD1. Germline CDR1 MDHEN, CDR2 SYDVKM. The V and J ends lost 4 bases and 5 bases, in that order; junction bases with no gene match: 8. The CDR3 contains 15 residues.

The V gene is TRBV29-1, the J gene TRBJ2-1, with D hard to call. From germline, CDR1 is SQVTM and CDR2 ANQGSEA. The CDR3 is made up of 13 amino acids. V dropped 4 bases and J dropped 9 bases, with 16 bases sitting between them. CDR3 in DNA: TGCAGCGTTGCCAGGAACCATAAAGGTGAGCAGTTCTTC. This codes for CSVARNHKGEQFF.

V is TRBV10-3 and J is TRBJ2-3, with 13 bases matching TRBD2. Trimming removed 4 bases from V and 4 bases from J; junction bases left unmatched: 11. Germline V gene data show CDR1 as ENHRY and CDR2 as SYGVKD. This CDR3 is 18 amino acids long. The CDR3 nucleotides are TGTGCCATCAGTGCACCGCCGGGACTAGCGGGGCTAGCAGATACGCAGTATTTT. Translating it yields CAISAPPGLAGLADTQYF.

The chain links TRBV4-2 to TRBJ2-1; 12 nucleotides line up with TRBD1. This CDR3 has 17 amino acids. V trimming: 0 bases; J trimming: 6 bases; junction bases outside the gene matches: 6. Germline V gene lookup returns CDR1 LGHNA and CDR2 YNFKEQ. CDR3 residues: CASSQDIGDRGRNEQFF. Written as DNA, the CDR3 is TGTGCCAGCAGCCAAGATATTGGGGACAGGGGGCGCAATGAGCAGTTCTTC.

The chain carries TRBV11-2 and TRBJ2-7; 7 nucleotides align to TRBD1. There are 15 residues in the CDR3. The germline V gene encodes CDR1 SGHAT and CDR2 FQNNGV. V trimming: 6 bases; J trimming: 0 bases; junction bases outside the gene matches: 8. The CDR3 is CASRIMGQSSYEQYF. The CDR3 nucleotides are TGTGCCAGCAGAATAATGGGACAGAGCTCCTACGAGCAGTACTTC.

CDR3: CASSLALGSYEQYF. Here the CDR3 DNA reads TGTGCCAGCAGCTTAGCCCTAGGCTCCTACGAGCAGTACTTC. This chain links TRBV11-2 with TRBJ2-7; D is unclear. The CDR3 totals 14 residues. Trimming shortened V by 1 base and J by 0 bases, and 7 bases separated the two germline ends. From germline, CDR1 is SGHAT and CDR2 FQNNGV. The full variable domain, rest sourced from reference TRBV11-2 and TRBJ2-7, is EAGVAQSPRYKIIEKRQSVAFWCNPISGHATLYWYQQILGQGPKLLIQFQNNGVVDDSQLPKDRFSAERLKGVDSTLKIQPAKLEDSAVYLCASSLALGSYEQYFGPGTRLTVT.

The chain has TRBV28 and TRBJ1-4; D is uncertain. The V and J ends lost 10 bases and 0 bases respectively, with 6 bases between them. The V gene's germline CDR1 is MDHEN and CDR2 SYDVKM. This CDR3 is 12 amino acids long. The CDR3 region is CATTTTNEKLFF. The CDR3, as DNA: TGTGCCACGACGACAACTAATGAAAAACTGTTTTTT.

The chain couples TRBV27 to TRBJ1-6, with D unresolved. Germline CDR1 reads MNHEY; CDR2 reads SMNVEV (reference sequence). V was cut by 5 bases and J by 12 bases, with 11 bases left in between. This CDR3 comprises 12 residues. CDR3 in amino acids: CASSEPRKPLHF. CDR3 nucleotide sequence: TGTGCCAGCAGTGAGCCCCGGAAACCCCTCCACTTT.

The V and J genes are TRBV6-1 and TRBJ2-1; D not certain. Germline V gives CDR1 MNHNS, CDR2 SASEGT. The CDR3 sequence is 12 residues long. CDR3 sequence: CARRISYNEQFF. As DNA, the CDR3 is TGTGCTCGCCGGATCTCCTACAATGAGCAGTTCTTC.

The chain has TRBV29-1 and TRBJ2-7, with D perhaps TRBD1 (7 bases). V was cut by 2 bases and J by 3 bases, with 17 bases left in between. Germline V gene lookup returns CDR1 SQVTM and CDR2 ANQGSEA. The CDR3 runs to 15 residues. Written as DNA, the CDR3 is TGCAGCGTTGAACTTCCAGGAGGGACAGTCTACGAGCAGTACTTC. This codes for CSVELPGGTVYEQYF.

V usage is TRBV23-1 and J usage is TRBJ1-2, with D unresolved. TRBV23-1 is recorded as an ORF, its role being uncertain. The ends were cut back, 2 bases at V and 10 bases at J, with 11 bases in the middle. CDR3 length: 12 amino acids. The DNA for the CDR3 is TGCGCCAGCAGTCAAAAGGCAGAGGACTACACCTTC. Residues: CASSQKAEDYTF.

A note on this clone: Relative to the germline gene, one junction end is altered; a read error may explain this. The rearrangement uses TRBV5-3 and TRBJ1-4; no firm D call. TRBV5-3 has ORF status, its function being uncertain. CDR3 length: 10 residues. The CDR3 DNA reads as TGTGGGGCCCGCCTATCAAAAACTGTTTTT. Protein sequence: CGARLSKTVF.

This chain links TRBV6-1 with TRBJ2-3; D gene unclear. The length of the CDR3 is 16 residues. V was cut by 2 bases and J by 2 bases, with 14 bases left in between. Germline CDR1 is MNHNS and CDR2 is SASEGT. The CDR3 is CASSELGRTLTDTQYF. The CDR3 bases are TGTGCCAGCAGTGAACTTGGCAGAACCCTCACAGATACGCAGTATTTT.

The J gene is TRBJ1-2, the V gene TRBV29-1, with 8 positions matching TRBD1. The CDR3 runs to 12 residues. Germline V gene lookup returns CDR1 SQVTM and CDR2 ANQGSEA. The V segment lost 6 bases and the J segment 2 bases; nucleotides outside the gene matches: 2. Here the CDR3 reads CSVGQGNYGYTF. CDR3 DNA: TGCAGCGTCGGACAGGGAAACTATGGCTACACCTTC.

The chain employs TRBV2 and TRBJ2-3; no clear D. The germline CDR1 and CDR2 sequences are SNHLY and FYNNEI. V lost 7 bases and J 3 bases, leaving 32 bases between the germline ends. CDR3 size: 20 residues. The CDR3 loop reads CASKFITIDGLDISTDTQYF. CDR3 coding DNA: TGTGCCAGCAAGTTCATAACTATTGACGGGCTAGATATTTCGACAGATACGCAGTATTTT.

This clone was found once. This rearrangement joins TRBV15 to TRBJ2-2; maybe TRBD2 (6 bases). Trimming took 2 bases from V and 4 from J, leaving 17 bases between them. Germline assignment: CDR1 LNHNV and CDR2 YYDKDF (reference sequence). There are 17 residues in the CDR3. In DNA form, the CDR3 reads TGTGCCACCAGCAGACCCCGAAGGGACGGGGGCACCGGGGAGCTGTTTTTT. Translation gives CATSRPRRDGGTGELFF.

CDR3 DNA: TGTGCCTGGAGTGGGGGGGGACCCAATAGCAATCAGCCCCAGCATTTT. This sequence encodes CAWSGGGPNSNQPQHF. The chain carries TRBV30 and TRBJ1-5; D possibly corresponds to TRBD1 (5 bases). This CDR3 has 16 residues. The V end lost 1 base, the J end lost 0 bases, and 13 bases lay between the germline ends. The germline V gene encodes CDR1 GTSNPN and CDR2 SVGIG (reference sequence).

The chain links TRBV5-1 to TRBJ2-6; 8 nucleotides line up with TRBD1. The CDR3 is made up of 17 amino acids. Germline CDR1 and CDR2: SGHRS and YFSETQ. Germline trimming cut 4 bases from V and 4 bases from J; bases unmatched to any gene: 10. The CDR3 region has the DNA TGCGCCAGCAGCATCCGGGACAGGAGCTTAGGGGCCAACGTCCTGACTTTC. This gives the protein CASSIRDRSLGANVLTF.

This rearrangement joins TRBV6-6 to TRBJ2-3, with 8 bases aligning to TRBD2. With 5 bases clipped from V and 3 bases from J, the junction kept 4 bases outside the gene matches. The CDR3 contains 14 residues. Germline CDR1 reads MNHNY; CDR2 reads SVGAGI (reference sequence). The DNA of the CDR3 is TGTGCCAGCAGTCTCCCGGGGGGGACAGATACGCAGTATTTT. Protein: CASSLPGGTDTQYF.

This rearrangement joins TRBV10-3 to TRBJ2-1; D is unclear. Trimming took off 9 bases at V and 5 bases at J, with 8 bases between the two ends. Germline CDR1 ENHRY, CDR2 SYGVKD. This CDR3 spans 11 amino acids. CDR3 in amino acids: CAMRTDNEQFF. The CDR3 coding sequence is TGTGCCATGAGGACCGACAATGAGCAGTTCTTC.

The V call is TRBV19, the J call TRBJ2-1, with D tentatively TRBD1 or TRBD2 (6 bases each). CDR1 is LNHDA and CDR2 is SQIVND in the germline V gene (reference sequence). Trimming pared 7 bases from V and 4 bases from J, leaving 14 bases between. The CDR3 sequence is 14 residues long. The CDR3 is CASTKRGAYNEQFF. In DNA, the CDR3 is TGTGCCAGTACCAAGAGGGGGGCATACAATGAGCAGTTCTTC.